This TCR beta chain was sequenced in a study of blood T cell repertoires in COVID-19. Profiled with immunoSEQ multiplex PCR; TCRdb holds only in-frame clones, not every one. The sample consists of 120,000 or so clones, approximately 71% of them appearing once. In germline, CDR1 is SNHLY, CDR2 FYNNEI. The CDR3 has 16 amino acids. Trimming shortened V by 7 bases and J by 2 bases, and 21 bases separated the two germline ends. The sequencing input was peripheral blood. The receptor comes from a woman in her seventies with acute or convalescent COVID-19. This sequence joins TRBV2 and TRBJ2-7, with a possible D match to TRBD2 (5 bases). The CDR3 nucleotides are TGTGCCAGCATAGAACCCGGGGAGACACTTCCCTACGAGCAGTACTTC. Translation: CASIEPGETLPYEQYF.